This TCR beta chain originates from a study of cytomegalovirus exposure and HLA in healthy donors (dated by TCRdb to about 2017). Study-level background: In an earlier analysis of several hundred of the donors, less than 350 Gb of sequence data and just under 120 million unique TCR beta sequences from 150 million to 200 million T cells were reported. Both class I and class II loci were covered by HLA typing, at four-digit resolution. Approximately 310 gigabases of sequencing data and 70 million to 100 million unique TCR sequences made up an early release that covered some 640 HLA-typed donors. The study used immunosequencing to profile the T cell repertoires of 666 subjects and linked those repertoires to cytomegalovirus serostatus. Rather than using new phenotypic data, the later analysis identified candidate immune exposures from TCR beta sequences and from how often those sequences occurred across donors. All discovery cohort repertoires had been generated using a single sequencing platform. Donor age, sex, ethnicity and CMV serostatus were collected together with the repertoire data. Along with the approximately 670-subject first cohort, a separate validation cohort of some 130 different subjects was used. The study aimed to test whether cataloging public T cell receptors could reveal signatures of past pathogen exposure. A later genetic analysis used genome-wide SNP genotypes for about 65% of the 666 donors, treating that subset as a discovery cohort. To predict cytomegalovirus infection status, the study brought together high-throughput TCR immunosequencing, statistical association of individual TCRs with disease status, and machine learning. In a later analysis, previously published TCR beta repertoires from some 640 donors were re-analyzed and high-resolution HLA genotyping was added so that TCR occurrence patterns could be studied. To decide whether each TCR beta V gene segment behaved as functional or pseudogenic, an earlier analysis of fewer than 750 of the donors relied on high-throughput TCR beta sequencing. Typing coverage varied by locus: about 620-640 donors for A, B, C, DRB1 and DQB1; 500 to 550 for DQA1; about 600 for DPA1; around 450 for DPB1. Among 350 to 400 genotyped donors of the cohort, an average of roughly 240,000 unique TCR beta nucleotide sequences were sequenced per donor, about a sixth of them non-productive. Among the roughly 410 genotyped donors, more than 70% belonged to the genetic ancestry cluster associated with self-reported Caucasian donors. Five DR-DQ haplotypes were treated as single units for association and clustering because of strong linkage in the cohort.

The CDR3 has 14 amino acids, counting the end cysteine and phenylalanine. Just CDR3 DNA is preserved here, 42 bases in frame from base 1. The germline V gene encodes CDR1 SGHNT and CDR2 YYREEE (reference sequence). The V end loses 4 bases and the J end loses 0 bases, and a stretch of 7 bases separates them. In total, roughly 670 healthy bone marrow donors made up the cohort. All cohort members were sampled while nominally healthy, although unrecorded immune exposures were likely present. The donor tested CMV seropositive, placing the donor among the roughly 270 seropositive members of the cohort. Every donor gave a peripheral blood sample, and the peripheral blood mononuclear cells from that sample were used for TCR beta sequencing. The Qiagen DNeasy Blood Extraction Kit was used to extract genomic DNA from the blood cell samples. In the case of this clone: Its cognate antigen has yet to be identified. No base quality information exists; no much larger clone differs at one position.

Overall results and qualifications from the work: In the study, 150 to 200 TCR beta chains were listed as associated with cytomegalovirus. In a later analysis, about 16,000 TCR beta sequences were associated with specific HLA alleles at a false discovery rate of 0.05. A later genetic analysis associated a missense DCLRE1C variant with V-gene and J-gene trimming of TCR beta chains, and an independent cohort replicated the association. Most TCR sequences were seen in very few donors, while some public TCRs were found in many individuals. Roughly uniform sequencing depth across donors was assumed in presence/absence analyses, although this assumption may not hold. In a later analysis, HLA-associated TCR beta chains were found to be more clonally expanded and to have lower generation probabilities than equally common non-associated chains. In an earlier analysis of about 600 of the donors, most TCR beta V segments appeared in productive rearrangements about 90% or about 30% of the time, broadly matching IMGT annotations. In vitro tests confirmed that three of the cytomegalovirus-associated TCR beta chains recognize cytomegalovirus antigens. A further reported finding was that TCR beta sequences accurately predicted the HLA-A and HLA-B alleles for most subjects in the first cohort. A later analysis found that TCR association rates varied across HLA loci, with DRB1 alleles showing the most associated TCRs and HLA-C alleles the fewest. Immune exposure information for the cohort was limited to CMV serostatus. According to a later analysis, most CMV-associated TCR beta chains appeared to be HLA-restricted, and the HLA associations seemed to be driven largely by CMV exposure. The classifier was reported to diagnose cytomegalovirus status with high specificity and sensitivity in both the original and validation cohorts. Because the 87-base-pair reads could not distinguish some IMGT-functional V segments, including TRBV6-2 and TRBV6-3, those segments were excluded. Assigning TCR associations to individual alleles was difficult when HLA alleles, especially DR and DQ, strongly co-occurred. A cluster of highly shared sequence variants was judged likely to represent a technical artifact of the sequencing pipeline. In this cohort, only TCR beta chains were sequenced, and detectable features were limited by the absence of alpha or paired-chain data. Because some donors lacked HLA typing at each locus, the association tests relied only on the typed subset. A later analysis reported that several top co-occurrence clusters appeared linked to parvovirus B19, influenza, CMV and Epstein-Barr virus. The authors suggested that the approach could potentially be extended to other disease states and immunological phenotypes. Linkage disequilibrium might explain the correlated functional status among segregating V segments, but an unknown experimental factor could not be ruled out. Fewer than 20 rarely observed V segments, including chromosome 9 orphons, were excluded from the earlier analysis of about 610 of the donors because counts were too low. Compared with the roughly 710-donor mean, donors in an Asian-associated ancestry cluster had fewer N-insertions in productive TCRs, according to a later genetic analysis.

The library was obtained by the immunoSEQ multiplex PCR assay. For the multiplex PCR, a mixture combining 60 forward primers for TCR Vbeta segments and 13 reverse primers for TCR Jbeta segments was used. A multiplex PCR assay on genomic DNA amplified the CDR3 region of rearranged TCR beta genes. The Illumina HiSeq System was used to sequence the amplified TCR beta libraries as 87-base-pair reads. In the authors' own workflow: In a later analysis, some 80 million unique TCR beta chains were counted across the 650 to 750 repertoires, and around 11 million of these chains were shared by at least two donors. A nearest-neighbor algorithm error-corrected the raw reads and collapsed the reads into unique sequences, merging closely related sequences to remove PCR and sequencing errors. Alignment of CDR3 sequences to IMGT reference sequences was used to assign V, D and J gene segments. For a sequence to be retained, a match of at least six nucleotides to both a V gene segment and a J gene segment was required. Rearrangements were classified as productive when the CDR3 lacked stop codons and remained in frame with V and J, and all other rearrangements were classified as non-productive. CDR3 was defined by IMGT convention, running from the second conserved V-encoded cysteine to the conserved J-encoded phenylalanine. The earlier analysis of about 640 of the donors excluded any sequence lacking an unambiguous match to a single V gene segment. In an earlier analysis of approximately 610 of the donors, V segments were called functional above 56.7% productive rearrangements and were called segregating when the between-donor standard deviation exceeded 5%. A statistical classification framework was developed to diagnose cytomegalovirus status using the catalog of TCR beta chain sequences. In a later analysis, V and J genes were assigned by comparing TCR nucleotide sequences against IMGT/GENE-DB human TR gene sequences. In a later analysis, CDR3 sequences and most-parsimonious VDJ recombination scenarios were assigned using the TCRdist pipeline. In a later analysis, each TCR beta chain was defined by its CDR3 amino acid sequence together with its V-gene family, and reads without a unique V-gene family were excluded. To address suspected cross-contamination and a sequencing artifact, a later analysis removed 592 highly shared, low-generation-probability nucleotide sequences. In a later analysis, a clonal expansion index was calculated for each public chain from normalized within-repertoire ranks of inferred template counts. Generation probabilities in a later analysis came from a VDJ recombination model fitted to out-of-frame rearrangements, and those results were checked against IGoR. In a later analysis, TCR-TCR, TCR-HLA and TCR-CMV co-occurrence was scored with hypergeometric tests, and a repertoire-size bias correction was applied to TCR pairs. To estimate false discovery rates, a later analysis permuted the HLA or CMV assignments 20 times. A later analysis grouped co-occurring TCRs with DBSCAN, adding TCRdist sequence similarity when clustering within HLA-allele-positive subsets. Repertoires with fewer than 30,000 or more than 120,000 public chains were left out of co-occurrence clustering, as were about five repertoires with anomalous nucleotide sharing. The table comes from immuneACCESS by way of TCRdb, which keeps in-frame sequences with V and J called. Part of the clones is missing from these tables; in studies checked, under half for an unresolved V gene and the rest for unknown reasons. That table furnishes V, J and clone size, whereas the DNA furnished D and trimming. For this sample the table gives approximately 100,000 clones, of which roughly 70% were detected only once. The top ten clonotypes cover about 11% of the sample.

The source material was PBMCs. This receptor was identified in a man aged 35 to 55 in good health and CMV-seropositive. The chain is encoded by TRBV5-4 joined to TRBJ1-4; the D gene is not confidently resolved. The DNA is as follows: TGTGCCAGCAGCCCAGACACAACTAATGAAAAACTGTTTTTT. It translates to CASSPDTTNEKLFF.